Listed below are T cell receptor beta chains from one sample, sequenced in a study of T cells in narcolepsy. Produced via immunoSEQ multiplex PCR; TCRdb's table is partial and in-frame only. The sample consists of tens of thousands of clones, around 79% of them appearing once. Sample: CD45RA- memory CD4+ T cells from PBMCs. The source of these receptors is a human donor with narcolepsy. Both conserved end residues are part of each CDR3. A D gene is named only where the DNA matches it firmly. Some rows have no size entry. The others give once, few or many, or a class for an expanded clone.

>TRBJ1-2|NA|TRBV18|TRBD1
TGTGCCAGCTCACCCCCGGGACAGGGAGGCGACGGCTACACCTTC
CASSPPGQGGDGYTF
>TRBJ2-2|NA|TRBV9|NA
TGTGCCAGCAGCGGACCTCCCCCCCCCGGGGAGCTGTTTTTT
CASSGPPPPGELFF
>TRBJ2-5|NA|TRBV11-2|TRBD1
TGTGCCAGCAGTAGGGGACAGCAAGAGACCCAGTACTTC
CASSRGQQETQYF
>TRBJ2-5|NA|TRBV18|TRBD2
TGTGCCAGCTCCACCAGTCGGAGCGGGGCCCAGTACTTC
CASSTSRSGAQYF
>TRBJ1-6|NA|TRBV30|NA
TGTGCCTGGACCGGGTTGGCAGGGGATAATTCACCCCTCCACTTT
CAWTGLAGDNSPLHF
>TRBJ2-2|NA|TRBV28|TRBD2
TGTGCCAGCCGGGAAGGGACTAGCGTGTATACCGGGGAGCTGTTTTTT
CASREGTSVYTGELFF
>TRBJ1-1|NA|TRBV28|NA
TGTGCCAGCAGGCGGGCTGGCACTGAAGCTTTCTTT
CASRRAGTEAFF
>TRBJ2-5|NA|TRBV10-3|TRBD1
TGTGCCATCAGTGGGACAGGGGAAGAGACCCAGTACTTC
CAISGTGEETQYF
>TRBJ1-5|few|TRBV7-9|TRBD1
TGTGCCAGCAGCTTAGCGGGACAGGGGATCCAGCCCCAGCATTTT
CASSLAGQGIQPQHF
>TRBJ2-7|NA|TRBV19|NA
TGTGCCAGTAGTCCCAGGACGGGGGAGCAGTACTTC
CASSPRTGEQYF
>TRBJ1-3|NA|TRBV5-1|NA
TGCGCCAGCAGCTTGAGGGCAGGAGAGGACACCATATATTTT
CASSLRAGEDTIYF
>TRBJ1-1|NA|TRBV19|NA
TGTGCCAGTAGTATGCCAGGGAACACTGAAGCTTTCTTT
CASSMPGNTEAFF
>TRBJ2-7|NA|TRBV12-1|NA
TGTGCCAGCAGCACCCGGGACAGGGACACCGAGCAGTACTTC
CASSTRDRDTEQYF
>TRBJ2-3|NA|TRBV7-9|TRBD2
TGTGCCAGCAGCCCGACTAGCAGTAGCACAGATACGCAGTATTTT
CASSPTSSSTDTQYF
>TRBJ1-3|NA|TRBV11-3|TRBD1
TGTGCCAGCAGTCCCGGACAGGGCCCTGGAAACACCATATATTTT
CASSPGQGPGNTIYF
>TRBJ1-5|few|TRBV9|NA
TGTGCCAGCAGCGTAGAGGCCGGAGGTGGCAATCAGCCCCAGCATTTT
CASSVEAGGGNQPQHF
>TRBJ2-7|once|TRBV15|NA
TGTGCCACCAGCAGAGAGGGCAGCTCCTACGAGCAGTACTTC
CATSREGSSYEQYF
>TRBJ2-5|NA|TRBV19|NA
TGTGCCAGTAGTGCATCAAGGGGGACCCAGTACTTC
CASSASRGTQYF
>TRBJ1-1|few|TRBV18|NA
TGTGCCAGCTCACCACAGGTGGGGGACACTGAAGCTTTCTTT
CASSPQVGDTEAFF
>TRBJ1-1|once|TRBV10-1|NA
TGCGCCAGCAGTGAGGACGGAAACACTGAAGCTTTCTTT
CASSEDGNTEAFF
>TRBJ2-2|NA|TRBV7-9|TRBD1
TGTGCCAGCAGCAGACAGGGACCGAAGAACACCGGGGAGCTGTTTTTT
CASSRQGPKNTGELFF
>TRBJ2-5|NA|TRBV14|NA
TGTGCCAGCAGCCAGGGTACGAAAGAGACCCAGTACTTC
CASSQGTKETQYF
>TRBJ1-1|NA|TRBV14|NA
TGTGCCAGCAGCCAAGCAAACACTGAAGCTTTCTTT
CASSQANTEAFF
>TRBJ2-3|NA|TRBV7-2|NA
TGTGCCAGCAGCTCAGACAGCAGACCGCAGTATTTT
CASSSDSRPQYF
>TRBJ1-1|NA|TRBV11-2|NA
TGTGCCAGCAGTTCTTGGGTAGGTTGGGGAGGCACTGAAGCTTTCTTT
CASSSWVGWGGTEAFF
>TRBJ2-1|NA|TRBV19|TRBD2
TGTGCCACCCGACTAGCGAGCTCCTACAATGAGCAGTTCTTC
CATRLASSYNEQFF
>TRBJ2-7|NA|TRBV7-9|NA
TGTGCCAGCAGTATGGACTACTCCTACGAGCAGTACTTC
CASSMDYSYEQYF
>TRBJ1-2|NA|TRBV29-1|NA
TGCAGCGTTGAACGGGGGGCGGATGGCTACACCTTC
CSVERGADGYTF
>TRBJ2-5|NA|TRBV19|NA
TGTGCCACTCGCGGGGGCAGCCAGAGCCAAGAGACCCAGTACTTC
CATRGGSQSQETQYF
>TRBJ2-5|NA|TRBV6-1|TRBD1
TGTGCCAGCAGTGAGGGACAGGGTGGGATCCAGCAGTACTTC
CASSEGQGGIQQYF
>TRBJ2-2|NA|TRBV5-1|NA
TGCGCCAGCAGATCCACCTTAGCGGACACCGGGGAGCTGTTTTTT
CASRSTLADTGELFF
>TRBJ2-5|NA|TRBV28|TRBD1
TGTGCCAGCAAGACAGGGGGAATTGAGACCCAGTACTTC
CASKTGGIETQYF
>TRBJ2-5|NA|TRBV11-3|NA
TGTGCCAGCAGCCGCCGGGAGACCCAGTACTTC
CASSRRETQYF
>TRBJ2-7|few|TRBV10-2|TRBD1
TGCGCCAGCAGAACAGGGGGGAGCGGGCGGCACGAGCAGTACTTC
CASRTGGSGRHEQYF
>TRBJ2-7|NA|TRBV30|TRBD1
TGTGCCTGTCCACCGGGACAGATTTTCTCCTACGAGCAGTACTTC
CACPPGQIFSYEQYF
>TRBJ2-3|once|TRBV7-3|NA
TGTGCCAGCAGCCTCGACAGGCTACCGTCAGATACGCAGTATTTT
CASSLDRLPSDTQYF
>TRBJ1-4|NA|TRBV7-8|NA
TGTGCCAGCAGCTTAATCGTGGGATCTATCGGGGGTAATGAAAAACTGTTTTTT
CASSLIVGSIGGNEKLFF
>TRBJ1-1|once|TRBV11-2|TRBD1
TGTGCCAGCAGGTTAGGGACAGGGAGGATGAACACTGAAGCTTTCTTT
CASRLGTGRMNTEAFF
>TRBJ2-5|NA|TRBV6-1|TRBD2
TGTGCCAGCAGGTCTAGCGGGGGGCAGACCCAGTACTTC
CASRSSGGQTQYF